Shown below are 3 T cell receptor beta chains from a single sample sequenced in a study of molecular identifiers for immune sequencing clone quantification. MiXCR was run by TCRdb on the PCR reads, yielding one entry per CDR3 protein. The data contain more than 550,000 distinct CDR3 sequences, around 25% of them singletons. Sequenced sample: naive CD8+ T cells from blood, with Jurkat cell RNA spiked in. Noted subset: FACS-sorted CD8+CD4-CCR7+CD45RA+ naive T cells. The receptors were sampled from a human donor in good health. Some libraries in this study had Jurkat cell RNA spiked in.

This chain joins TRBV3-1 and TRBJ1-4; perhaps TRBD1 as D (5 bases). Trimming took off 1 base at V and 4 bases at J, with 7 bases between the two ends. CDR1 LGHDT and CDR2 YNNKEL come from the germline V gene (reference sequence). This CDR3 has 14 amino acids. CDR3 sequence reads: CASSQAGINEKLFF. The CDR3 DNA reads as TGTGCCAGCAGCCAAGCAGGGATTAATGAAAAACTGTTTTTT.

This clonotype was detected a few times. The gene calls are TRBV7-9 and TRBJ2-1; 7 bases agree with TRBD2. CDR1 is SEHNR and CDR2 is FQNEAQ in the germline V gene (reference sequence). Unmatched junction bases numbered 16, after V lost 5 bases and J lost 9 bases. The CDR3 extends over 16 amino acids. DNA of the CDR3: TGTGCCAGCAGCCCCTCCCGGGGCGGGAGCTGGATTGAGCAGTTCTTC. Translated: CASSPSRGGSWIEQFF.

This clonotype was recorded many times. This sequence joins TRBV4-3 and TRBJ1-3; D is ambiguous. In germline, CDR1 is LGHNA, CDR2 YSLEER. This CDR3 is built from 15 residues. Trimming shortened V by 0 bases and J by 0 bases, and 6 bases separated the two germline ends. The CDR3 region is CASSQDRISGNTIYF. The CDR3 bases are TGCGCCAGCAGCCAAGACAGGATCTCTGGAAACACCATATATTTT.